The text below deals with one TCR beta chain. The antigen is not known. In germline, CDR1 is SNHLY, CDR2 FYNNEI. This CDR3 spans 13 amino acids. The V and J ends lost 4 bases and 5 bases respectively, with 11 bases between them. These data originate in a study of T cell repertoires in cytomegalovirus infection. Study-level findings and limits: It was HLA-C-restricted CMV-specific TCR beta clonotypes that dominated the response ex vivo. Summed public TCR beta family frequency identified CMV carriers bearing the relevant HLA.

TCRdb reprocessed the reads via MiXCR and lists one record per CDR3 protein. This table has around 330,000 distinct CDR3 sequences, roughly 16% appearing once. The sequence was collected from a human donor in good health (CMV status not recorded). Some clones in this sample may be carry-over from other donors' samples. This sequence joins TRBV2 and TRBJ2-5, with D possibly being TRBD2 (6 bases). Sequenced sample: PBMCs. CDR3 in amino acids: CASSGVAEETQYF. The CDR3 DNA is TGTGCCAGCAGTGGGGTAGCGGAGGAGACCCAGTACTTC.